Listed below are T cell receptor beta chains from one sample, sequenced in a study of T cells in Graves' hyperthyroidism and ophthalmopathy. TCRdb reanalysed the multiplex PCR reads using MiXCR and keeps one entry per CDR3 protein. This sample has about 260,000 distinct CDR3 sequences; less than 30% occur once, and the top ten carry about 30%. The specimen was blood. All receptors come from a man aged 35 to 55 with Graves' hyperthyroidism that later progressed to Graves' ophthalmopathy. CDR3s include the opening cysteine and the closing phenylalanine or tryptophan. The D gene is left open where the match is weak. Clone size is stated in some rows and not others, as once, few, many or a class when expanded.

15,TRBJ2-7,NA,NA,TRBV19,TGTGCCAGTAGTACTGGGGTGGCGGGGATCTACGAGCAGTACTTC,CASSTGVAGIYEQYF
14,TRBJ1-3,NA,many,TRBV14,TGTGCCAGCAGCAGGGACTACTCTGGAAACACCATATATTTT,CASSRDYSGNTIYF
13,TRBJ2-7,NA,many,TRBV7-8,TGTGCCAGCAGCTTAATGGACACCTACGAGCAGTACTTC,CASSLMDTYEQYF
14,TRBJ2-7,NA,many,TRBV7-9,TGTGCCAGCAGCTTGGGGGCCCACCCCTACGAGCAGTACTTC,CASSLGAHPYEQYF
15,TRBJ1-5,TRBD1,NA,TRBV10-3,TGTGCCATCAGTCAAGGACAGGAGAGCAATCAGCCCCAGCATTTT,CAISQGQESNQPQHF
17,TRBJ2-7,TRBD1,many,TRBV20-1,TGCAGTGCTCGAACTCGGACAGGGGATATACCCTCATCCGAGCAGTACTTC,CSARTRTGDIPSSEQYF
16,TRBJ2-7,TRBD1,many,TRBV6-2/TRBV6-3,TGTGCCAGCACTTCCTTCCGGGACAGGGAAACCTACGAGCAGTACTTC,CASTSFRDRETYEQYF
13,TRBJ2-7,NA,NA,TRBV20-1,TGCAGTGCTAGTCCAACAGGGCCATACGAGCAGTACTTC,CSASPTGPYEQYF
17,TRBJ2-5,TRBD2,many,TRBV19,TGTGCCAGTAGTACCGGGACTAGCGGGGGGTACCAAGAGACCCAGTACTTC,CASSTGTSGGYQETQYF
16,TRBJ1-2,NA,NA,TRBV6-4,TGTGCCAGCAGTTTGGTGGGCGCCTCTTCTAACTATGGCTACACCTTC,CASSLVGASSNYGYTF
14,TRBJ2-7,NA,NA,TRBV10-3,TGTGCCATCAGTGAGAATAGCAAAGCCTACGAGCAGTACTTC,CAISENSKAYEQYF
13,TRBJ2-7,NA,NA,TRBV9,TGTGCCAGCAGCTCCCAAGGATCGGGGCGGCAGTACTTC,CASSSQGSGRQYF
14,TRBJ2-7,TRBD1,many,TRBV18,TGTGCCAGCTCGGCCGGGACAGGGCCCGTCGAGCAGTACTTC,CASSAGTGPVEQYF
19,TRBJ2-2,TRBD2,many,TRBV5-1,TGCGCCAGCAGCTTGGCCGGGACTAGCGGGAGAGCGAACACCGGGGAGCTGTTTTTT,CASSLAGTSGRANTGELFF
14,TRBJ1-1,NA,NA,TRBV5-1,TGCGCCAGCAGCTTGGTGCCGAACGGGGCTGAAGCTTTCTTT,CASSLVPNGAEAFF
12,TRBJ1-5,NA,many,TRBV15,TGTGCCACCAGCACATCTCGTGAGCCCCAGCATTTT,CATSTSREPQHF
13,TRBJ2-7,TRBD2,NA,TRBV27,TGTGCCAGCAGGAACTATCAAGCGGGAGGGCTGTACTTC,CASRNYQAGGLYF
18,TRBJ2-7,NA,once,TRBV11-2,TGTGCCAGCAGCTTAAGGACCGGTAGCGCCGCGAGTCCCTACGAGCAGTACTTC,CASSLRTGSAASPYEQYF
12,TRBJ1-5,NA,NA,TRBV7-2,TGTGCCAGCAGCCTCGGCAAGGCGCCCCAGCATTTT,CASSLGKAPQHF
16,TRBJ2-2,TRBD2,many,TRBV18,TGTGCCAGCTCACCAGGACTAGCGGGAGAAACCGGGGAGCTGTTTTTT,CASSPGLAGETGELFF
12,TRBJ1-3,NA,NA,TRBV28,TGTGCCAGCAGTCCGATAGGAAACACCATATATTTT,CASSPIGNTIYF
16,TRBJ1-2,NA,many,TRBV11-1,TGTGCCAGCAGATCCACCGGGGACCGAGGATTTGGTGGCTACACCTTC,CASRSTGDRGFGGYTF
13,TRBJ2-7,NA,NA,TRBV20-1,TGCAGTGCTAGTACGGGGGATCGTTACGAGCAGTACTTC,CSASTGDRYEQYF
15,TRBJ2-5,NA,few,TRBV9,TGTGCCAGCAGCCCGCGTGAAGGGGGTGGTGGGACCCAGTACTTC,CASSPREGGGGTQYF
14,TRBJ2-2,NA,many,TRBV28,TGTGCCAGCAGTTCAGGGGTTAGCACCGGGGAGCTGTTTTTT,CASSSGVSTGELFF
13,TRBJ2-7,NA,NA,TRBV6-2/TRBV6-3,TGTGCCAGCACCCCGGACGGAGCATACGAGCAGTACTTC,CASTPDGAYEQYF
15,TRBJ2-7,NA,many,TRBV18,TGTGCCAGCTCATTAGAGGGACATCACTCCTACGAGCAGTACTTC,CASSLEGHHSYEQYF
13,TRBJ2-7,NA,NA,TRBV20-1,TGCAGTGCCCCGGCCGACAGGTCCTACGAGCAGTACTTC,CSAPADRSYEQYF
15,TRBJ2-2,TRBD1,many,TRBV30,TGTGCCTGGAGTGCTACGACAGGGGGCACCGGGGAGCTGTTTTTT,CAWSATTGGTGELFF
18,TRBJ2-7,TRBD2,NA,TRBV6-2/TRBV6-3,TGTGCCGGCAGTCATTACCAGATTTGGTCTAGCGGGAGAGGGGAGCAGTACTTC,CAGSHYQIWSSGRGEQYF
18,TRBJ1-5,NA,few,TRBV6-1,TGTGCCAGCAGTGAAGCCTTTTCTGGATTAATTAGCAATCAGCCCCAGCATTTT,CASSEAFSGLISNQPQHF
12,TRBJ1-6,NA,few,TRBV7-9,TGTGCCAGCAGCGCCCAAGATTCACCCCTCCACTTT,CASSAQDSPLHF
15,TRBJ1-1,NA,many,TRBV20-1,TGCAGTGCTAGAGAAACGGCCCTCGGGAACACTGAAGCTTTCTTT,CSARETALGNTEAFF
13,TRBJ1-5,NA,many,TRBV7-9,TGTGCCAGCAGCTGGGGAAGCGATCAGCCCCAGCATTTT,CASSWGSDQPQHF
17,TRBJ2-7,NA,many,TRBV11-1,TGTGCCAGCACCACGTTCGTTAATCGACAGGTTACCTACGAGCAGTACTTC,CASTTFVNRQVTYEQYF